One sample yielded the 30 T cell receptor beta chains listed below, sequenced in a study of cytomegalovirus exposure and HLA in healthy donors. Primers: 60 Vbeta forward and 13 Jbeta reverse. Some clones are missing from TCRdb's copy, which holds only in-frame ones; the method was immunoSEQ multiplex PCR. The sample holds some 120,000 clones, 79% seen once. The sample taken for sequencing was PBMCs. These receptors all stem from a man aged 25-45 years in good health and CMV-seropositive.

This CDR3 reads CASTFVRGPTEAFF. CDR3 coding DNA: TGTGCCAGCACTTTTGTGCGGGGGCCCACTGAAGCTTTCTTT. The gene calls are TRBV7-8 and TRBJ1-1, with D perhaps matching TRBD1 (6 bases). The germline V gene encodes CDR1 SGHVS and CDR2 FQNEAQ. This CDR3 spans 14 amino acids. V dropped 7 bases and J dropped 4 bases, with 16 bases sitting between them.

The V call is TRBV6-5, the J call TRBJ2-3; D is ambiguous. The CDR3 runs 11 residues. Trimming removed 2 bases at V and 6 bases at J, with 3 bases between. Germline-derived CDR1 and CDR2 are MNHEY and SVGAGI. The CDR3 sequence: CASSYQDTQYF. CDR3 nucleotides: TGTGCCAGCAGTTACCAGGATACGCAGTATTTT.

In its sample, this clone was seen a few times. The gene calls are TRBV19 and TRBJ1-2; the match to TRBD1 covers 10 bases. This CDR3 has 17 residues. Trimming at V came to 5 bases and at J to 7 bases, leaving 16 bases not matched to a gene. CDR1 and CDR2 from the germline V gene are LNHDA and SQIVND (reference sequence). CDR3 protein: CASSPTGTGVPPFGYTF. The CDR3, as DNA: TGTGCCAGTAGTCCCACCGGGACAGGGGTCCCACCTTTTGGCTACACCTTC.

Details on this clone: Other nucleotide sequences from this sample produce the same CDR3. The rearrangement uses TRBV6-4 and TRBJ2-3; TRBD1 matches at 7 bases. The CDR3 sequence is 14 residues long. Germline V gene sequence: CDR1 MRHNA, CDR2 SNTAGT. Trimming removed 0 bases from V and 4 bases from J; junction bases left unmatched: 1. This chain's CDR3 is CASSDSQGADTQYF. Written as DNA, the CDR3 is TGTGCCAGCAGTGACTCCCAGGGGGCAGATACGCAGTATTTT.

V usage is TRBV2 and J usage is TRBJ2-2, with D tentatively TRBD1 (5 bases). CDR3 length: 14 amino acids. Trimming removed 6 bases at V and 6 bases at J, with 14 bases between. CDR1 SNHLY and CDR2 FYNNEI come from the germline V gene. CDR3 sequence reads: CASSFIQGAGELFF. The CDR3 DNA reads as TGTGCCAGCAGCTTTATTCAGGGTGCCGGGGAGCTGTTTTTT.

The gene calls are TRBV7-2 and TRBJ2-5, with TRBD1 as a possible D gene (5 bases). The CDR3 has 12 residues. CDR1 and CDR2 from the germline V gene are SGHTA and FQGNSA. V was cut by 5 bases and J by 7 bases, with 11 bases left in between. As DNA, the CDR3 is TGTGCCAGCAGCCCCCGCCAGGGGACCCAGTACTTC. This translates into CASSPRQGTQYF. Full variable domain (rest looked up from reference TRBV7-2 and TRBJ2-5): GAGVSQSPSNKVTEKGKDVELRCDPISGHTALYWYRQSLGQGLEFLIYFQGNSAPDKSGLPSDRFSAERTGGSVSTLTIQRTQQEDSAVYLCASSPRQGTQYFGPGTRLLVL.

The chain joins TRBV30 to TRBJ2-7; the match to TRBD1 covers 8 bases. The V gene's germline CDR1 is GTSNPN and CDR2 SVGIG (reference sequence). The length of the CDR3 is 14 residues. The V and J ends lost 2 bases and 4 bases, in that order; junction bases with no gene match: 7. The CDR3 nucleotides read TGTGCCTGGAGTACAGGGACAGGAAGTTACGAGCAGTACTTC. As protein: CAWSTGTGSYEQYF.

V gene TRBV7-2 combines with J gene TRBJ2-3; D remains unclear. CDR3 size: 11 residues. Germline loops: CDR1 SGHTA, CDR2 FQGNSA. Trimming removed 1 base from V and 11 bases from J, with 7 bases in between. CDR3 protein: CASSLGAGQYF. In nucleotides, the CDR3 is TGTGCCAGCAGCTTAGGGGCCGGGCAGTATTTT.

The gene calls are TRBV7-6 and TRBJ2-2; 9 nucleotides align to TRBD1. The CDR3 totals 15 residues. In germline, CDR1 is SGHVS, CDR2 FNYEAQ. Trimming cost V 1 base and J 5 bases; bases outside gene matches: 2. The DNA for the CDR3 is TGTGCCAGCAGCTTAGACAGGGGGCGAACCGGGGAGCTGTTTTTT. Translating gives CASSLDRGRTGELFF.

The chain uses TRBV10-2 and TRBJ2-7; D ambiguous. Germline V gives CDR1 WSHSY, CDR2 SAAADI. The V end lost 3 bases, the J end lost 0 bases, and 6 bases lay between the germline ends. The CDR3 sequence is 13 residues long. The CDR3 nucleotides read TGCGCCAGCAGTGATACGGGCTCCTACGAGCAGTACTTC. Amino acid sequence: CASSDTGSYEQYF.

The V gene is TRBV4-3, the J gene TRBJ1-6; possible D gene TRBD1, 6 bases. CDR3 length equals 18 residues. Germline V gene data show CDR1 as LGHNA and CDR2 as YSLEER. Trimming cost V 0 bases and J 5 bases, with 17 bases left between them. The chain's CDR3 is CASSQDRRGPGNNSPLHF. The DNA of the CDR3 is TGCGCCAGCAGCCAAGATCGGCGGGGGCCAGGAAATAATTCACCCCTCCACTTT.

The gene calls are TRBV21-1 and TRBJ2-7; the table names TRBD1, a call not compared with the DNA. TRBV21-1 is flagged as a pseudogene. The CDR3 has 16 amino acids. CDR3 nucleotides: TGTGCCAGCAGCAAAGCGCTGGACAGGGGGCCCTCCGAGCAGTACTTC. Its translation is CASSKALDRGPSEQYF.

The rearrangement uses TRBV4-2 and TRBJ2-7, with a possible D match to TRBD1 (6 bases). The germline CDR1 and CDR2 sequences are LGHNA and YNFKEQ. CDR3 length equals 14 residues. V was pared by 1 base and J by 2 bases, with 9 bases between. CDR3 in amino acids: CASSQAGGTYEQYF. The CDR3 nucleotides are TGTGCCAGCAGCCAAGCTGGGGGCACCTACGAGCAGTACTTC.

About this clone: A junction end diverges from the germline sequence, so it may reflect a read error. The V gene is TRBV7-9, the J gene TRBJ2-3; no clear D gene. Germline V gene sequence: CDR1 SEHNR, CDR2 FQNEAQ (reference sequence). This CDR3 spans 14 amino acids. The CDR3 region has the DNA TGTTCCAGCAGCTTAAACGGTTTCACAGATACGCAGTATTTT. Translated: CSSSLNGFTDTQYF.

The chain uses TRBV9 and TRBJ2-7; 11 bases match TRBD2. This CDR3 region has 14 residues. CDR1 and CDR2 (germline): SGDLS, YYNGEE. V lost 2 bases, J lost 2 bases, and 0 bases stayed unmatched. The CDR3 loop reads CASSVSGRAYEQYF. The CDR3, as DNA: TGTGCCAGCAGCGTTAGCGGGAGGGCCTACGAGCAGTACTTC.

The gene calls are TRBV19 and TRBJ2-7; 8 bases line up with TRBD1. From germline, CDR1 is LNHDA and CDR2 SQIVND (reference sequence). The J segment lost 4 bases and the V segment lost 2 bases, leaving 1 base of the junction unmatched. The CDR3 spans 13 residues. CDR3 protein: CASSIYRGYEQYF. In DNA, the CDR3 is TGTGCCAGTAGTATATACAGGGGGTACGAGCAGTACTTC.

The chain recombines TRBV28 with TRBJ1-1; TRBD1 matches at 7 bases. This CDR3 comprises 15 residues. The V segment lost 5 bases and the J segment 1 base; nucleotides outside the gene matches: 7. CDR1 MDHEN and CDR2 SYDVKM come from the germline V gene. CDR3 amino acids: CASSISDRENTEAFF. The DNA for the CDR3 is TGTGCCAGCAGTATCTCCGACAGGGAGAACACTGAAGCTTTCTTT.

This chain connects TRBV2 to TRBJ2-7, with a possible D match to TRBD1 (5 bases). The germline gives CDR1 SNHLY, CDR2 FYNNEI. The CDR3 has 14 residues. V was shortened by 1 base and J by 2 bases, with 9 bases between the two germline ends. This chain's CDR3 is CASSEEGAAYEQYF. The CDR3 coding sequence is TGTGCCAGCAGTGAAGAAGGGGCCGCCTACGAGCAGTACTTC.

This clone is a singleton in its sample. The chain combines TRBV27 with TRBJ1-1; 8 nucleotides match TRBD1. The CDR3 length is 14 residues. CDR1 is MNHEY and CDR2 is SMNVEV in the germline V gene (reference sequence). With V trimmed by 4 bases and J by 5 bases, 6 bases remained unmatched. The CDR3 coding sequence is TGTGCCAGCAGTTGGGGGACAGGCCCGACTGAAGCTTTCTTT. This sequence encodes CASSWGTGPTEAFF.

This sequence joins TRBV7-3 and TRBJ2-7, with TRBD2 matching over 7 bases. The CDR3 has 15 amino acids. V was pared by 5 bases and J by 0 bases, with 7 bases of the junction left unmatched. Germline CDR1 reads SGHTA; CDR2 reads FQGTGA. CDR3 residues: CASSPSSGSSYEQYF. CDR3 DNA: TGTGCCAGCAGCCCATCTAGCGGCAGCTCCTACGAGCAGTACTTC.

V usage is TRBV6-5 and J usage is TRBJ2-7, with 8 nucleotides matching TRBD1. The germline gives CDR1 MNHEY, CDR2 SVGAGI. The CDR3 consists of 14 residues. Losses at the gene ends were 6 bases for V and 0 bases for J; bases not matched to a gene: 4. CDR3 amino acids: CASRRTGSSYEQYF. The DNA of the CDR3 is TGTGCCAGCAGGCGGACAGGGAGCTCCTACGAGCAGTACTTC.

This clone has only a few counts. The genes are TRBV4-3 and TRBJ2-3, with 7 bases lining up with TRBD2. The CDR3 spans 16 residues. With V trimmed by 4 bases and J by 4 bases, 11 bases remained unmatched. The germline V gene encodes CDR1 LGHNA and CDR2 YSLEER. The CDR3: CASSPSGAGQADTQYF. CDR3 DNA: TGCGCCAGCAGCCCGTCCGGAGCGGGGCAGGCAGATACGCAGTATTTT.

The chain has TRBV11-3 and TRBJ1-1; tentative D call: TRBD1 (5 bases). CDR3 length: 16 amino acids. V gave up 3 bases and J gave up 3 bases, with 17 bases separating them. From germline, CDR1 is SGHNT and CDR2 YENEEA. The CDR3 DNA follows: TGTGCCAGCAGCTTCCCCCGGCAAGGGGCGGACACTGAAGCTTTCTTT. It yields the protein CASSFPRQGADTEAFF. The full variable domain, rest sourced from reference TRBV11-3 and TRBJ1-1, is EAGVVQSPRYKIIEKKQPVAFWCNPISGHNTLYWYLQNLGQGPELLIRYENEEAVDDSQLPKDRFSAERLKGVDSTLKIQPAELGDSAVYLCASSFPRQGADTEAFFGQGTRLTVV.

This chain uses TRBV11-3 with TRBJ1-4; 7 nucleotides line up with TRBD1. V shed 5 bases and J 0 bases; nucleotides not matched to a gene: 6. Germline V gene data show CDR1 as SGHNT and CDR2 as YENEEA. CDR3 length: 16 residues. In DNA form, the CDR3 reads TGTGCCAGCAGCCATGACAGGGACGCAACTAATGAAAAACTGTTTTTT. Protein: CASSHDRDATNEKLFF.

The chain has TRBV5-1 and TRBJ2-3, with TRBD2 matching over 7 bases. The CDR3 length is 16 residues. Germline V CDR1 and CDR2: SGHRS, YFSETQ. Trimming cost V 1 base and J 0 bases; bases outside gene matches: 5. Here the CDR3 reads CASSLYPAGSTDTQYF. The CDR3 nucleotides read TGCGCCAGCAGCTTGTATCCAGCGGGAAGCACAGATACGCAGTATTTT.

This clone was counted a few times. Germline is not matched at one junction end, which may reflect a read error. The genes are TRBV9 and TRBJ2-4; tentative D call: TRBD2 (6 bases). Per germline, CDR1 SGDLS and CDR2 YYNGEE. The CDR3 totals 14 residues. For the CDR3, the DNA is TGTGCCAGCAGCCTCGGCGGGGCCCAAAACAGTCAGTACTTC. This translates into CASSLGGAQNSQYF.

The chain employs TRBV5-1 and TRBJ2-5, with 8 bases lining up with TRBD2. CDR1 is SGHRS, CDR2 YFSETQ, per germline. The CDR3 has 15 amino acids. Trimming took 4 bases from V and 3 from J; bases not matched to a gene: 8. CDR3 DNA sequence: TGCGCCAGCAGCGTTCGAAGTAGCGGGGAAGAGACCCAGTACTTC. This codes for CASSVRSSGEETQYF.

The chain employs TRBV4-3 and TRBJ1-2; 7 nucleotides align to TRBD1. With 2 bases clipped from V and 8 bases from J, the junction kept 5 bases outside the gene matches. Germline V CDR1 and CDR2: LGHNA, YSLEER. This CDR3 has 13 residues. The CDR3 coding sequence is TGCGCCAGCAGCCAAAAGACAGGGTTCGGCTACACCTTC. Its protein is CASSQKTGFGYTF.

This clone came up once. Compared with germline, one end of the junction differs, possibly owing to a read error. The CDR3 region has the DNA TGTTCCAGCAGACCCCAGGGGGGAGATGGAAACACCATATATTTT. It encodes CSSRPQGGDGNTIYF. The genes are TRBV7-9 and TRBJ1-3; 7 bases agree with TRBD1. CDR1 is SEHNR and CDR2 is FQNEAQ in the germline V gene (reference sequence). The CDR3 contains 15 residues.

This chain uses TRBV5-1 with TRBJ2-5; 8 nucleotides align to TRBD1. This CDR3 has 14 amino acids. The germline V gene encodes CDR1 SGHRS and CDR2 YFSETQ. After removal of 2 bases from V and 5 bases from J, the junction contained 5 bases not matched to a gene. In DNA form, the CDR3 reads TGCGCCAGCAGCTTCCAGGGGGCGCTTGAGACCCAGTACTTC. It encodes CASSFQGALETQYF. The whole variable domain, filled in from reference TRBV5-1 and TRBJ2-5, reads KAGVTQTPRYLIKTRGQQVTLSCSPISGHRSVSWYQQTPGQGLQFLFEYFSETQRNKGNFPGRFSGRQFSNSRSEMNVSTLELGDSALYLCASSFQGALETQYFGPGTRLLVL.